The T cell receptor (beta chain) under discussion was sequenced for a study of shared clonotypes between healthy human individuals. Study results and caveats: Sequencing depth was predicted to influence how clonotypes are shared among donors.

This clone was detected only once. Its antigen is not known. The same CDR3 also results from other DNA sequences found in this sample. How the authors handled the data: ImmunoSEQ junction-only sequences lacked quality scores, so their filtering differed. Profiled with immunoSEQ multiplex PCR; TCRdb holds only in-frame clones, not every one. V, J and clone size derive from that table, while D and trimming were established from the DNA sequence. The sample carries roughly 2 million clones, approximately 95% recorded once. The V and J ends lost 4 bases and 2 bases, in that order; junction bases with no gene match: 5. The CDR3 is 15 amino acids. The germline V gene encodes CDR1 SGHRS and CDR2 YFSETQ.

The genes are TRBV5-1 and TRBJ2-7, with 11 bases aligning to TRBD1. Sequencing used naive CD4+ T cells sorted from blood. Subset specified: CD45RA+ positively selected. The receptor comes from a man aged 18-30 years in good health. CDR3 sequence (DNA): TGCGCCAGCAGCCTAAGGGGACAGGGGGCCTACGAGCAGTACTTC. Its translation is CASSLRGQGAYEQYF.